This T cell receptor (beta chain) originates from a study of blood T cell repertoires in COVID-19. Study-level background: Acute and convalescent COVID-19 specimens originated in the United States, Italy and Spain. Sample material is recorded as cDNA or gDNA derived from T cells, B-cell-depleted T cells, or PBMCs.

Methods used by the authors: Amplification of reference gene primers provided the estimated nucleated cell counts. The repertoire was sequenced with immunoSEQ multiplex PCR; TCRdb's copy has only in-frame clones and lacks some. V and J calls and clone size are copied from that table; D and trimming were computed from the DNA. The sample holds about 46,000 clones, roughly four fifths seen once. The CDR3 totals 18 residues. The germline V gene has CDR1 SGHAT and CDR2 FQNNGV. The ends lost 5 bases at V and 3 bases at J; junction bases unmatched: 14. The V gene is TRBV11-2, the J gene TRBJ2-3, with 10 positions matching TRBD2. The clonotype comes from a man aged 55 to 70 with active COVID-19. The sample comprised peripheral blood. In DNA form, the CDR3 reads TGTGCCAGCAGCCCCCGACAGAAAGCGGGGGGGCAAACAGATACGCAGTATTTT. This gives the protein CASSPRQKAGGQTDTQYF. The whole variable domain, remainder taken from reference TRBV11-2 and TRBJ2-3, is EAGVAQSPRYKIIEKRQSVAFWCNPISGHATLYWYQQILGQGPKLLIQFQNNGVVDDSQLPKDRFSAERLKGVDSTLKIQPAKLEDSAVYLCASSPRQKAGGQTDTQYFGPGTRLTVL.